The count of the clone carrying this TCR beta chain is one. The repertoire was sequenced with immunoSEQ multiplex PCR; TCRdb's copy has only in-frame clones and lacks some. The sample contains approximately 82,000 clones, 90% to 95% of which appear only once. The data derive from a study of technical replicates of blood from a few donors. Germline V gives CDR1 SEHNR, CDR2 FQNEAQ (reference sequence). The V segment lost 6 bases and the J segment 3 bases; nucleotides outside the gene matches: 10. There are 15 residues in the CDR3. The rearrangement uses TRBV7-9 and TRBJ1-1; 7 bases are a match to TRBD1. The sequence derives from a human donor in good health. Sequencing used T cells isolated from PBMCs. CDR3 coding DNA: TGTGCCAGCAGTTATAAGACAGGGTGGGACACTGAAGCTTTCTTT. It codes for CASSYKTGWDTEAFF.